The T cell receptor (beta chain) under discussion was sequenced for a study of T cells in localized non-small cell lung cancer. General study points: Longer overall survival was associated with a higher density of T cells in the blood. Heterogeneity is still possible, as just one tumor region was sequenced. In adjacent lung appeared a median about 58 of the top 100 tumor clones. Uninvolved neighboring lung showed the greatest T cell clonality, exceeding tumor.

This clone was observed a handful of times. The antigen is not known. CDR1 KGHSH and CDR2 LQKENI come from the germline V gene. V gave up 4 bases and J gave up 5 bases; unmatched junction bases: 7. CDR3 size: 14 residues. TCRdb's copy holds only in-frame clones and misses some; the assay was immunoSEQ multiplex PCR. Here the sample spans tens of thousands of clones, 70% to 85% being singletons. The source is a female donor older than 55 with stage I lung adenocarcinoma. Sequenced material: peripheral blood, taken before any cancer treatment. This chain uses TRBV18 with TRBJ2-7; 8 nucleotides line up with TRBD1. CDR3 sequence: CASSLGQAINEQYF. DNA of the CDR3: TGTGCCAGCTCACTGGGACAGGCTATCAACGAGCAGTACTTC.